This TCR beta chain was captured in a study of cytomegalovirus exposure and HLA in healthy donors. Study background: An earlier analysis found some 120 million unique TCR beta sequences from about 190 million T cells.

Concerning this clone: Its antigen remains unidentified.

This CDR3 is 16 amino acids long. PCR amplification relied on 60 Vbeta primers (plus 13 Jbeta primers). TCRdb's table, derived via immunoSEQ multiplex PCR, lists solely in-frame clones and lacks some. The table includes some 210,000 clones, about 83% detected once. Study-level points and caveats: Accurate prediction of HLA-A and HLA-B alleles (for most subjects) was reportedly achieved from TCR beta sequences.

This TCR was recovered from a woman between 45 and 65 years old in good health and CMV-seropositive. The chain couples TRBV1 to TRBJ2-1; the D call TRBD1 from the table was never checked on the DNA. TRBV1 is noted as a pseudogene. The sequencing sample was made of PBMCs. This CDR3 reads CTSRHDRGLSYNEQFF. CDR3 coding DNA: TGCACCAGCAGGCACGACAGGGGGCTGTCCTACAATGAGCAGTTCTTC.